Listed here are 32 T cell receptor beta chains from one sample, sequenced in a study of CD8 T cells in Susac syndrome. When the RNA was reverse transcribed, random hexamers were used with an input of 0.5 to 1 ug. Via MiXCR, TCRdb re-called the immunoSEQ multiplex PCR reads, giving one row per CDR3 protein. This sample yields under 300,000 distinct CDR3 sequences, of which 95% to 97% are seen a single time; about 0.095% belongs to the top ten. Sequenced material: CD4+ T cells from PBMCs. These receptor sequences come from a human donor with Susac syndrome.

This rearrangement joins TRBV24-1 to TRBJ2-2; D possibly uses TRBD1 or TRBD2 (5 bases each). Looked up from germline, CDR1 is KGHDR and CDR2 is SFDVKD. The CDR3 loop spans 12 amino acids. The V end lost 9 bases, the J end lost 1 base, and 5 bases lay between the germline ends. CDR3 DNA: TGTGCCACCGGGGGGAACACCGGGGAGCTGTTTTTT. Translating it yields CATGGNTGELFF.

This clonotype has only a few counts. This sequence joins TRBV18 and TRBJ2-7, with D possibly being TRBD2 (5 bases). The CDR3 has 13 amino acids. Per the germline V gene, CDR1 is KGHSH and CDR2 is LQKENI. V shed 3 bases and J shed 4 bases, with 10 bases lying between them. The CDR3 sequence is CASSPGLVYEQYF. CDR3 DNA sequence: TGTGCCAGCTCACCCGGACTCGTTTACGAGCAGTACTTC.

The chain has TRBV7-9 and TRBJ2-4; 9 nucleotides align to TRBD1. V was pared by 5 bases and J by 2 bases, with 13 bases of the junction left unmatched. The CDR3 runs 18 residues. In germline, CDR1 is SEHNR, CDR2 FQNEAQ (reference sequence). The CDR3 loop reads CASSTFGTGRGTKNIQYF. CDR3 nucleotide sequence: TGTGCCAGCAGCACCTTTGGGACAGGGAGGGGGACCAAAAACATTCAGTACTTC.

The chain carries TRBV4-1 and TRBJ1-2, with D uncertain. CDR3 length equals 15 residues. V dropped 1 base and J dropped 8 bases, with 17 bases sitting between them. Germline values: CDR1 MGHRA, CDR2 YSYEKL. CDR3 nucleotides: TGCGCCAGCAGCCAAGTCACGAGAAAGGATCGAGGCTACACCTTC. It encodes CASSQVTRKDRGYTF.

In its sample, this clonotype was seen once. This chain links TRBV20-1 with TRBJ1-2; no reliable D call. Trimming stripped 1 base from V and 5 bases from J, with 11 bases between. Germline V gene sequence: CDR1 DFQATT, CDR2 SNEGSKA (reference sequence). This CDR3 has 13 amino acids. DNA for the CDR3: TGCAGTGCTAGAGTTGGCGCGACATATGGCTACACCTTC. This gives the protein CSARVGATYGYTF.

This chain connects TRBV24-1 to TRBJ2-1; 8 nucleotides align to TRBD2. The junction had 12 bases not matched to a gene; V was cut back by 3 bases and J by 12 bases. The CDR3 totals 15 residues. Germline lookup yields CDR1 KGHDR and CDR2 SFDVKD. Here the CDR3 DNA reads TGTGCCACCAGTGATCCAGCGGGAGCCCCAATGAGGCAGTTCTTC. The encoded protein is CATSDPAGAPMRQFF.

The chain carries TRBV20-1 and TRBJ1-2, with D possibly matching TRBD1 (6 bases). CDR1 is DFQATT, CDR2 SNEGSKA, per germline (reference sequence). V gave up 5 bases and J gave up 7 bases, with 17 bases separating them. The CDR3 consists of 13 residues. CDR3 DNA: TGCAGTGCTCCAAGACCAGGGGTCGGTGGCTACACCTTC. Its translation is CSAPRPGVGGYTF.

J is TRBJ2-7 and V is TRBV27, with 7 bases lining up with TRBD1. CDR1 is MNHEY and CDR2 is SMNVEV in the germline V gene (reference sequence). The CDR3 contains 13 residues. V trimming: 8 bases; J trimming: 3 bases; junction bases outside the gene matches: 7. CDR3 in amino acids: CASGWDSRYEQYF. CDR3 bases: TGTGCCAGCGGGTGGGACAGCCGCTACGAGCAGTACTTC.

The J gene is TRBJ2-4, the V gene TRBV20-1; TRBD2 matches at 8 bases. The trim removed 6 bases at V and 6 bases at J, leaving 13 bases unmatched. Germline V gene data show CDR1 as DFQATT and CDR2 as SNEGSKA (reference sequence). The CDR3 extends over 15 amino acids. The CDR3 region is CSADLPGGPGNIQYF. The CDR3 bases are TGCAGTGCAGATTTACCGGGAGGGCCTGGAAACATTCAGTACTTC.

The chain couples TRBV25-1 to TRBJ2-7, with 7 positions matching TRBD1. Germline CDR1 reads MGHDK; CDR2 reads SYGVNS. Unmatched junction bases numbered 11, after V lost 3 bases and J lost 6 bases. The CDR3 covers 15 residues. CDR3 DNA sequence: TGTGCCAGCAGTGAGTTGTTTGACAGGGCCGGCGAGCAGTACTTC. Amino acids: CASSELFDRAGEQYF.

The chain joins TRBV3-1 to TRBJ2-1; no reliable D call. Germline CDR1 is LGHDT and CDR2 is YNNKEL (reference sequence). The V and J ends lost 0 bases and 8 bases respectively, with 2 bases between them. The CDR3 runs to 11 residues. The CDR3 spells CASSQDYEQFF. Written as DNA, the CDR3 is TGTGCCAGCAGCCAAGATTATGAGCAGTTCTTC.

This clonotype occurred a few times. The CDR3, as DNA: TGTGCCAGCAGTCTGTACTCTGGAAACACCATATATTTT. Its protein is CASSLYSGNTIYF. The V gene is TRBV27, the J gene TRBJ1-3; D call uncertain. CDR1 MNHEY and CDR2 SMNVEV come from the germline V gene (reference sequence). The V end lost 5 bases, the J end lost 0 bases, and 5 bases lay between the germline ends. The CDR3 has 13 amino acids.

The gene calls are TRBV12-3 or TRBV12-4 and TRBJ1-1; 7 bases fit TRBD1. Losses at the gene ends were 10 bases for V and 0 bases for J; bases not matched to a gene: 5. The CDR3 is 13 amino acids. The CDR3 DNA sequence: TGTGCCACCAGGGGACAGATGAACACTGAAGCTTTCTTT. This sequence encodes CATRGQMNTEAFF.

The chain is built from TRBV4-1 and TRBJ1-1; 7 bases line up with TRBD1. The CDR3 totals 13 residues. V shed 3 bases and J 4 bases; nucleotides not matched to a gene: 2. The germline CDR1 and CDR2 sequences are MGHRA and YSYEKL. As DNA, the CDR3 is TGCGCCAGCAGCCATGGACAGGCCACTGAAGCTTTCTTT. It specifies CASSHGQATEAFF.

This rearrangement joins TRBV21-1 to TRBJ1-2. TRBV21-1 is termed a pseudogene. The CDR3 spans 9 residues. The CDR3 reads CASSRHYTF. DNA of the CDR3: TGTGCCAGCAGCCGACACTACACCTTC.

The rearrangement links TRBV18 to TRBJ1-4, with D tentatively TRBD1 (6 bases). CDR1 and CDR2 (germline): KGHSH, LQKENI. Trimming took off 3 bases at V and 5 bases at J, with 13 bases between the two ends. This CDR3 contains 15 residues. The CDR3 bases are TGTGCCAGCTCACCGGACAGAGGAGGGAATGAAAAACTGTTTTTT. It is translated as CASSPDRGGNEKLFF.

Only one count was recorded for this clonotype. The chain carries TRBV29-1 and TRBJ2-5, with unresolved D. The germline gives CDR1 SQVTM, CDR2 ANQGSEA. V lost 6 bases to trimming and J lost 10 bases, with 12 bases between them. CDR3 size: 10 residues. CDR3 in DNA: TGCAGCGTCCAATCGCGTAACCAGTACTTC. Amino acids: CSVQSRNQYF.

The CDR3 DNA reads TGTGCCAGCAGCCCCCGATTAGCGGGGACTGAAGCTTTCTTT. It translates to CASSPRLAGTEAFF. This chain links TRBV9 with TRBJ1-1; no reliable D call. Trimming pared 4 bases from V and 5 bases from J, leaving 15 bases between. This CDR3 is 14 amino acids long. Germline CDR1 is SGDLS and CDR2 is YYNGEE.

The chain combines TRBV19 with TRBJ1-5; D is uncertain. CDR1 and CDR2 (germline): LNHDA, SQIVND (reference sequence). This CDR3 spans 13 amino acids. V was trimmed by 8 bases and J by 6 bases, leaving 14 bases between them. The CDR3 is CASRASPGQPQHF. CDR3 nucleotides: TGTGCCAGTCGGGCCAGCCCGGGTCAGCCCCAGCATTTT. The full variable domain, with the rest looked up from reference TRBV19 and TRBJ1-5, is DGGITQSPKYLFRKEGQNVTLSCEQNLNHDAMYWYRQDPGQGLRLIYYSQIVNDFQKGDIAEGYSVSREKKESFPLTVTSAQKNPTAFYLCASRASPGQPQHFGDGTRLSIL.

The J gene is TRBJ2-1, the V gene TRBV5-1, with TRBD2 matching 13 bases. Germline lookup yields CDR1 SGHRS and CDR2 YFSETQ. The CDR3 totals 18 residues. J gave up 12 bases and V 2 bases, and 17 bases lay outside the gene matches. As DNA, the CDR3 is TGCGCCAGCAGCTTACCGGGCCCCGGACTAGCGGGAGTCGGGAGGCAGTTCTTC. Translated: CASSLPGPGLAGVGRQFF.

This clonotype was detected once. This chain joins TRBV20-1 and TRBJ2-3; 8 bases align to TRBD1. Germline CDR1 reads DFQATT; CDR2 reads SNEGSKA (reference sequence). This CDR3 is 15 amino acids long. V lost 6 bases, J lost 7 bases, and 15 bases stayed unmatched. The CDR3 bases are TGCAGTGCCCCCCTGGGGGGACAGGAAAGGAATACGCAGTATTTT. Its translation: CSAPLGGQERNTQYF.

The genes are TRBV29-1 and TRBJ2-5; tentatively, D is TRBD1 (5 bases). The CDR3 consists of 12 residues. V gave up 5 bases and J gave up 5 bases, with 12 bases separating them. From germline, CDR1 is SQVTM and CDR2 ANQGSEA. CDR3 loop: CSVSGAHETQYF. For the CDR3, the DNA is TGCAGCGTTTCTGGGGCTCACGAGACCCAGTACTTC.

On this clonotype: One end of the junction varies from germline; a read error may be responsible. The chain combines TRBV20-1 with TRBJ1-1; 7 bases map to TRBD1. This CDR3 comprises 14 residues. Germline V gene lookup returns CDR1 DFQATT and CDR2 SNEGSKA (reference sequence). DNA of the CDR3: TGCAGTGCTCGAGACAGGGTACCCAACACTGAAGCTTTCTTT. This encodes CSARDRVPNTEAFF.

The chain is built from TRBV28 and TRBJ2-7; no firm D call. V was clipped by 3 bases and J by 7 bases, with 10 bases between them. Per germline, CDR1 MDHEN and CDR2 SYDVKM. The CDR3 extends over 12 amino acids. As DNA, the CDR3 is TGTGCCAGCAGTTTTGGGTCTCGGGAGCAGTACTTC. Its protein product is CASSFGSREQYF.

The chain combines TRBV30 with TRBJ1-2, with no clear D. Trimming removed 0 bases at V and 4 bases at J, with 15 bases between. CDR3 length: 15 amino acids. Per germline, CDR1 GTSNPN and CDR2 SVGIG (reference sequence). This chain's CDR3 is CAWSVLTVSVYGYTF. CDR3 DNA sequence: TGTGCCTGGAGTGTATTAACAGTCTCGGTCTATGGCTACACCTTC.

This sequence joins TRBV6-2 or TRBV6-3 and TRBJ2-1; 8 bases are shared with TRBD2. Germline CDR1 and CDR2: MNHEY and SVGEGT. The CDR3 runs to 11 residues. Germline trimming cut 5 bases from V and 14 bases from J; bases unmatched to any gene: 5. The CDR3 DNA follows: TGTGCCAGCAGTGACGGACTAGCCAAGTTCTTC. This translates into CASSDGLAKFF.

This sequence joins TRBV4-2 and TRBJ2-2; unclear D gene. Germline CDR1 and CDR2: LGHNA and YNFKEQ. V was trimmed by 2 bases and J by 3 bases, leaving 16 bases between them. The length of the CDR3 is 17 residues. The CDR3 DNA reads TGTGCCAGCAGCCAACTGTCTAACGGATTCGACACCGGGGAGCTGTTTTTT. Translating it yields CASSQLSNGFDTGELFF.

V gene TRBV28 combines with J gene TRBJ2-7; tentatively, D is TRBD1 (7 bases). There are 14 residues in the CDR3. Germline values: CDR1 MDHEN, CDR2 SYDVKM. V lost 3 bases and J lost 0, with 9 bases in between. The CDR3 protein is CASSFRGASYEQYF. The CDR3 DNA sequence: TGTGCCAGCAGTTTCAGGGGGGCCTCCTACGAGCAGTACTTC. Filled out from reference TRBV28 and TRBJ2-7, the complete variable domain reads DVKVTQSSRYLVKRTGEKVFLECVQDMDHENMFWYRQDPGLGLRLIYFSYDVKMKEKGDIPEGYSVSREKKERFSLILESASTNQTSMYLCASSFRGASYEQYFGPGTRLTVT.

The chain combines TRBV11-3 with TRBJ1-4, with D unclear. The CDR3 runs 13 residues. V was pared by 5 bases and J by 7 bases, with 11 bases between. Germline CDR1 reads SGHNT; CDR2 reads YENEEA. The CDR3 coding sequence is TGTGCCAGCAGCGAACGGTGGGGTGAAAAACTGTTTTTT. Its protein product is CASSERWGEKLFF. The variable domain in full, completed from reference TRBV11-3 and TRBJ1-4, reads EAGVVQSPRYKIIEKKQPVAFWCNPISGHNTLYWYLQNLGQGPELLIRYENEEAVDDSQLPKDRFSAERLKGVDSTLKIQPAELGDSAVYLCASSERWGEKLFFGSGTQLSVL.

This chain links TRBV12-3 or TRBV12-4 with TRBJ1-1; a weak D match, TRBD1 (5 bases). Trimming removed 5 bases from V and 0 bases from J, with 13 bases in between. The CDR3 consists of 15 residues. In DNA, the CDR3 is TGTGCCAGCAGTCCGAGCCGGGACTTGAACACTGAAGCTTTCTTT. It yields the protein CASSPSRDLNTEAFF.

The chain recombines TRBV12-3 or TRBV12-4 with TRBJ1-2; no clear D gene. CDR3 length equals 13 residues. Trimming took off 3 bases at V and 3 bases at J, with 8 bases between the two ends. In DNA, the CDR3 is TGTGCCAGCAGTTTTAGGAGGGACTATGGCTACACCTTC. Residues: CASSFRRDYGYTF.

The chain combines TRBV5-1 with TRBJ2-3; a possible D gene is TRBD2 (6 bases). V was cut by 0 bases and J by 4 bases, with 15 bases left in between. CDR1 is SGHRS and CDR2 is YFSETQ in the germline V gene. This CDR3 contains 16 residues. CDR3 nucleotide sequence: TGCGCCAGCAGCTTGGCCCAGGGAGGATCCGCAGATACGCAGTATTTT. Translating gives CASSLAQGGSADTQYF.